The clone carrying this T cell receptor beta chain was counted ten times or more. The junction differs from germline at one of its ends, possibly a read error. Amplification of TCR beta CDR3 regions was performed using RNA transcripts as template. The HTBI primer set was used in a first-round RT-PCR of the TCR CDR3. One entry per CDR3 protein, called by TCRdb with MiXCR from the multiplex PCR reads. The sample has around 700,000 distinct CDR3 sequences; under 20% are singletons. Germline assignment: CDR1 MNHEY and CDR2 SMNVEV (reference sequence). The CDR3 covers 14 residues. The sample belongs to a study of T cells in Graves' hyperthyroidism and ophthalmopathy.

The specimen sequenced was blood. The chain uses TRBV27 and TRBJ2-5; D may be TRBD2 (5 bases). This clonotype was sampled from a woman in her forties or fifties with Graves' hyperthyroidism that later progressed to Graves' ophthalmopathy. CDR3: CASSLLGSQETQYF. In DNA, the CDR3 is TGTGCCAGCAGCTTATTGGGGAGCCAAGAGACCCAGTACTTC.